The present entry profiles one T cell receptor (beta chain) with its context. CDR1 is MNHEY, CDR2 SMNVEV, per germline (reference sequence). The CDR3 length is 15 residues. V was trimmed by 2 bases and J by 2 bases, leaving 12 bases between them. This entry is derived from a study of blood T cell repertoires in COVID-19. Study background: Acute-phase and convalescent COVID-19 samples originated in the United States, Italy and Spain. The analysed material was cDNA or gDNA that came from T cells, B-cell-depleted T cells, or PBMCs.

The method was immunoSEQ multiplex PCR; TCRdb's version includes in-frame clones alone and lacks a portion of them. The top ten clones hold roughly 14% of a sample with around 30,000 clones, 60% to 80% of them seen once. The chain couples TRBV27 to TRBJ1-2; D is ambiguous. This TCR derives from an elderly man with active or convalescent COVID-19. The sequenced sample consisted of peripheral blood. In DNA, the CDR3 is TGTGCCAGCAGTTTAGGACTCCCTGGGAACTATGGCTACACCTTC. It codes for CASSLGLPGNYGYTF.